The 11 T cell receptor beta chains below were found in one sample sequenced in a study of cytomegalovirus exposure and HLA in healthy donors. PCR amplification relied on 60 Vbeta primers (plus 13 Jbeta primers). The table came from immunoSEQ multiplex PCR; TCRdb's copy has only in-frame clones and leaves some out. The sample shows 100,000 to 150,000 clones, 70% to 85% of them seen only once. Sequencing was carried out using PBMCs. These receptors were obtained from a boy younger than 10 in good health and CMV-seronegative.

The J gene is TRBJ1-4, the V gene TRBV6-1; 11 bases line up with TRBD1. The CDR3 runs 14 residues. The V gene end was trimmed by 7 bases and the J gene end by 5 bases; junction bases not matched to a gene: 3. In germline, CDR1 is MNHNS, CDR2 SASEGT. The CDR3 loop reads CASTWDRGNEKLFF. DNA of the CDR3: TGTGCCAGCACCTGGGACAGGGGGAATGAAAAACTGTTTTTT.

The CDR3 DNA reads TGTGCCAGCAGCTTAACAGGCAGTCTAGTTGGAGCTTTCTTT. Amino acids: CASSLTGSLVGAFF. The gene calls are TRBV5-4 and TRBJ1-1; possibly TRBD1 for D (5 bases). This CDR3 is built from 14 residues. Germline CDR1 and CDR2: SGHNT and YYREEE (reference sequence). V was shortened by 2 bases and J by 10 bases, with 18 bases between the two germline ends.

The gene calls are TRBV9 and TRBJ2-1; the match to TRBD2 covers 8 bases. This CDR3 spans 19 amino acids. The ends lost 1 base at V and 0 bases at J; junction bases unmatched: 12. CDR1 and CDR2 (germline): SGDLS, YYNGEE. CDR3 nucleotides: TGTGCCAGCAGCGTAACTATCGGGGAGCGGGGGCCCTCCTACAATGAGCAGTTCTTC. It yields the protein CASSVTIGERGPSYNEQFF.

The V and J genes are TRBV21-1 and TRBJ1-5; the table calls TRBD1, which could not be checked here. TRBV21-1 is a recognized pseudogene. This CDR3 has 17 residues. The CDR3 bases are TGTGCCAGCAGCAGAGACAGGGAGAGGTATAGCAATCAGCCCCAGCATTTT. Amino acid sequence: CASSRDRERYSNQPQHF.

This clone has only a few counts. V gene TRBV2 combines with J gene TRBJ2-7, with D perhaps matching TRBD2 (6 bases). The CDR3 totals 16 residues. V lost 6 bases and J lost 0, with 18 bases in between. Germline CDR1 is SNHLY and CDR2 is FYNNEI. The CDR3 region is CASSGRDHYNSYEQYV. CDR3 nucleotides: TGTGCCAGCAGCGGGCGGGACCATTATAACTCCTACGAGCAGTACGTC.

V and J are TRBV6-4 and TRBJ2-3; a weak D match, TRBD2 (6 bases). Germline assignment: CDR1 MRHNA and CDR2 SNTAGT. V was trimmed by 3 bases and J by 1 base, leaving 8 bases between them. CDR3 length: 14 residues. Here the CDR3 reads CASSETGGTDTQYF. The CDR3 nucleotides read TGTGCCAGCAGTGAAACGGGGGGCACAGATACGCAGTATTTT.

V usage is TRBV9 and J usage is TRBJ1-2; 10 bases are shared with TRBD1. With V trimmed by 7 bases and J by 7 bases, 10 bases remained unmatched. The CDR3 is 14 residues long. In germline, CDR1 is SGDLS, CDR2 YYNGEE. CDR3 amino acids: CASDEGQGYGGYTF. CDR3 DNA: TGTGCCAGCGACGAGGGACAGGGGTACGGTGGCTACACCTTC.

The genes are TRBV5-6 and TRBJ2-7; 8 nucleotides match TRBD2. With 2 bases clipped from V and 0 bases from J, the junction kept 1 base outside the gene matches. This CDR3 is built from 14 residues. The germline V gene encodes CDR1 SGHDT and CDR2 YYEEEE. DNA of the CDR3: TGTGCCAGCAGCTTAGCGGGAGCCTCCTACGAGCAGTACGTC. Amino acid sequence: CASSLAGASYEQYV.

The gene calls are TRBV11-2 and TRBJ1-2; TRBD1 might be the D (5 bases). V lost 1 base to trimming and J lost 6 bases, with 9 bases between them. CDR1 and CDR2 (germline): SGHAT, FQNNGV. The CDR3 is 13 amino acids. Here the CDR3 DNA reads TGTGCCAGCAGCTTAGTGGGAGGGGATGGCTACACCTTC. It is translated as CASSLVGGDGYTF.

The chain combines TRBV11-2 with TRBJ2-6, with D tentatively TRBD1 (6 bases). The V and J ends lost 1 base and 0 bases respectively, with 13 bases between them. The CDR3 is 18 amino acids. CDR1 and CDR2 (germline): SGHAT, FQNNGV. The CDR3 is CASSLVAGAPSGANVLTF. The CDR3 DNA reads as TGTGCCAGCAGCTTAGTAGCAGGGGCCCCCTCTGGGGCCAACGTCCTGACTTTC.

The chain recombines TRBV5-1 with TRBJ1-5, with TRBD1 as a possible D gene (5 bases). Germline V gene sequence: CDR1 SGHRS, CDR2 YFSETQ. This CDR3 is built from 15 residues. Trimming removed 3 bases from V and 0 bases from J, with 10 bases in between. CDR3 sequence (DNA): TGCGCCAGCAGCTCGGGGGAGTTTAGCAATCAGCCCCAGCATTTT. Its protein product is CASSSGEFSNQPQHF.